Below, 24 T cell receptor beta chains from the same sample are listed, as sequenced in a study of cytomegalovirus exposure and HLA in healthy donors. Primers: 60 Vbeta forward and 13 Jbeta reverse. The assay was immunoSEQ multiplex PCR, and TCRdb's table has in-frame clones only and misses some. This sample has 150,000 to 180,000 clones; about 84% occur once, and the top ten carry around 6%. Sequenced material: PBMCs. The source of these receptors is a woman between 35 and 50 years old in good health and CMV-seropositive.

This chain uses TRBV6-1 with TRBJ1-4; D unclear. Looked up from germline, CDR1 is MNHNS and CDR2 is SASEGT. V was shortened by 4 bases and J by 5 bases, with 11 bases between the two germline ends. The CDR3 is 14 residues long. The CDR3 DNA is TGTGCCAGCAGTGGAGGGAGGAACAATGAAAAACTGTTTTTT. Protein: CASSGGRNNEKLFF.

This clone has just a few counts. The chain combines TRBV2 with TRBJ2-3; 7 nucleotides match TRBD1. CDR1 SNHLY and CDR2 FYNNEI come from the germline V gene. J was trimmed by 3 bases and V by 6 bases; bases with no gene match: 3. The CDR3 runs to 13 residues. The CDR3 sequence is CASRGDRTDTQYF. DNA for the CDR3: TGTGCCAGCAGGGGGGACAGAACAGATACGCAGTATTTT.

The chain employs TRBV19 and TRBJ1-1; 7 bases are shared with TRBD1. Germline-derived CDR1 and CDR2 are LNHDA and SQIVND (reference sequence). The CDR3 runs 14 residues. V lost 4 bases to trimming and J lost 3 bases; unmatched junction nucleotides: 5. The CDR3, as DNA: TGTGCCAGTAGTAGAACAGGGGTGGACACTGAAGCTTTCTTT. Translating gives CASSRTGVDTEAFF.

This rearrangement joins TRBV10-3 to TRBJ1-3, with D perhaps TRBD1 (5 bases). Germline-derived CDR1 and CDR2 are ENHRY and SYGVKD. This CDR3 has 15 amino acids. With 6 bases removed from V and 0 bases from J, the gap between germline ends came to 12 bases. CDR3 region: CAISEDGGSGNTIYF. CDR3 in DNA: TGTGCCATCAGCGAGGACGGGGGCTCTGGAAACACCATATATTTT.

The V and J genes are TRBV14 and TRBJ2-2; TRBD2 matches 8 bases. The CDR3 runs to 15 residues. Germline V gene lookup returns CDR1 SGHDN and CDR2 FVKESK. Trimming took 1 base from V and 6 from J; bases not matched to a gene: 4. The DNA of the CDR3 is TGTGCCAGCAGCCAAGTATCGGGAGGGGCCGGGGAGCTGTTTTTT. This translates into CASSQVSGGAGELFF.

This clone was observed a single time. V is TRBV30 and J is TRBJ2-3; D ambiguous. CDR3 length: 11 amino acids. The ends were cut back, 4 bases at V and 6 bases at J, with 8 bases in the middle. CDR1 and CDR2 from the germline V gene are GTSNPN and SVGIG (reference sequence). CDR3 in amino acids: CAWMPTDTQYF. In DNA, the CDR3 is TGTGCCTGGATGCCTACGGATACGCAGTATTTT.

The V gene is TRBV6-4, the J gene TRBJ1-1; D not certain. This CDR3 spans 14 amino acids. Trimming took 8 bases from V and 5 from J, leaving 18 bases between them. From germline, CDR1 is MRHNA and CDR2 SNTAGT. The CDR3 bases are TGTGCCAGCCCAGTTAGTTTGGGGAGGACTGAAGCTTTCTTT. It is translated as CASPVSLGRTEAFF.

CDR3 residues: CASSDGGSKHNEQFF. The CDR3, as DNA: TGTGCCAGCAGTGATGGCGGGAGTAAACACAATGAGCAGTTCTTC. The gene calls are TRBV2 and TRBJ2-1; 7 bases match TRBD2. The trim removed 3 bases at V and 5 bases at J, leaving 7 bases unmatched. CDR1 is SNHLY and CDR2 is FYNNEI in the germline V gene. The CDR3 spans 15 residues.

The chain is built from TRBV5-1 and TRBJ2-3, with no clear D. Trimming pared 0 bases from V and 1 base from J, leaving 9 bases between. Looked up from germline, CDR1 is SGHRS and CDR2 is YFSETQ. The CDR3 consists of 15 residues. CDR3 in DNA: TGCGCCAGCAGCTTGGAACTTCCTCGCACAGATACGCAGTATTTT. Translation: CASSLELPRTDTQYF.

The rearrangement links TRBV30 to TRBJ1-1; 8 nucleotides match TRBD1. This CDR3 region has 13 residues. Germline CDR1 reads GTSNPN; CDR2 reads SVGIG (reference sequence). Trimming took 0 bases from V and 6 from J; bases not matched to a gene: 3. CDR3 DNA: TGTGCCTGGAGTGTACAGGGGGGCGCTGAAGCTTTCTTT. Encoded protein: CAWSVQGGAEAFF.

This chain joins TRBV18 and TRBJ2-7; D is uncertain. The CDR3 has 13 amino acids. CDR1 and CDR2 from the germline V gene are KGHSH and LQKENI. Trimming stripped 3 bases from V and 4 bases from J, with 10 bases between. CDR3 in DNA: TGTGCCAGCTCACCGAATCCCGGGTACGAGCAGTACTTC. It yields the protein CASSPNPGYEQYF.

The chain recombines TRBV7-9 with TRBJ2-5; 11 bases are shared with TRBD1. The CDR3 is made up of 15 amino acids. V was pared by 6 bases and J by 2 bases, with 5 bases of the junction left unmatched. Germline V gene lookup returns CDR1 SEHNR and CDR2 FQNEAQ (reference sequence). The CDR3 loop is CASRGTGGLQETQYF. The CDR3 DNA follows: TGTGCCAGCAGGGGGACAGGGGGACTTCAAGAGACCCAGTACTTC.

This clone was found a few times. The V gene is TRBV6-1, the J gene TRBJ2-7; 9 nucleotides align to TRBD1. Germline CDR1 MNHNS, CDR2 SASEGT. Trimming cost V 11 bases and J 5 bases; bases outside gene matches: 10. The CDR3 is 13 amino acids. CDR3 nucleotides: TGTGCCGGAAGGGGACAGGGAGGCCACGAGCAGTACTTC. This encodes CAGRGQGGHEQYF.

This clone was seen a handful of times. The chain is built from TRBV2 and TRBJ2-7, with D possibly TRBD1 on 6 matching bases. Trimming stripped 8 bases from V and 0 bases from J, with 17 bases between. Looked up from germline, CDR1 is SNHLY and CDR2 is FYNNEI. The CDR3 runs 15 residues. The CDR3 loop reads CASAASGQLSYEQYF. In DNA form, the CDR3 reads TGTGCCAGCGCAGCTTCGGGACAACTCTCCTACGAGCAGTACTTC.

As concerns this clone: Mismatch with germline at one junction end may stem from a read error. The chain carries TRBV7-7 and TRBJ2-2, with 10 bases that match TRBD2. The germline CDR1 and CDR2 sequences are SSHAT and FNYEAQ (reference sequence). The CDR3 totals 15 residues. CDR3 coding DNA: TGTGCTAGCAGCCCTAGCGGGAGTAGCACCGGGGAGCTGTTTTTT. Its translation is CASSPSGSSTGELFF.

This clone has just one count. J is TRBJ2-7 and V is TRBV27, with 13 bases identical to TRBD2. V dropped 5 bases and J dropped 6; count of bases not matched to a gene: 7. Per germline, CDR1 MNHEY and CDR2 SMNVEV (reference sequence). CDR3 length: 15 amino acids. The CDR3 reads CASSPGTSGAVEQYF. CDR3 coding DNA: TGTGCCAGCAGTCCCGGGACTAGCGGGGCCGTCGAGCAGTACTTC.

The rearrangement joins TRBV5-1 to TRBJ1-2; no definite D call. V was pared by 0 bases and J by 5 bases, with 11 bases between. Per germline, CDR1 SGHRS and CDR2 YFSETQ. The CDR3 covers 14 residues. The CDR3 loop is CASSLANGGYGYTF. The CDR3 nucleotides read TGCGCCAGCAGCTTGGCCAACGGAGGGTATGGCTACACCTTC.

V gene TRBV19 combines with J gene TRBJ1-4; 8 bases map to TRBD1. The CDR3 spans 17 residues. Germline-derived CDR1 and CDR2 are LNHDA and SQIVND (reference sequence). Trimming cost V 4 bases and J 7 bases; bases outside gene matches: 14. CDR3 sequence: CASSRGQGRFSSEKLFF. CDR3 sequence (DNA): TGTGCCAGTAGTAGAGGACAGGGTAGGTTTTCGAGTGAAAAACTGTTTTTT.

This chain joins TRBV12-5 and TRBJ2-5; tentative D call: TRBD1 (7 bases). Germline CDR1 LGHNT, CDR2 FRNRAP. The V gene lost 0 bases and the J gene lost 4 bases, with 18 bases spanning the gap. CDR3 length equals 17 residues. The CDR3 sequence is CASGLVAVRQGGETQYF. The DNA for the CDR3 is TGTGCTAGTGGTTTGGTAGCGGTGAGGCAGGGGGGAGAGACCCAGTACTTC.

The chain recombines TRBV25-1 with TRBJ2-3; D perhaps matches TRBD2 (6 bases). Germline V gives CDR1 MGHDK, CDR2 SYGVNS. This CDR3 contains 14 residues. V gave up 11 bases and J gave up 0 bases, with 15 bases separating them. CDR3 nucleotides: TGTGCCCCCAAGGGACTCAACAGCACAGATACGCAGTATTTT. Translation gives CAPKGLNSTDTQYF.

The chain carries TRBV7-8 and TRBJ1-2, with 8 bases that match TRBD1. CDR3 size: 15 residues. The V gene's germline CDR1 is SGHVS and CDR2 FQNEAQ. The ends lost 0 bases at V and 4 bases at J; junction bases unmatched: 4. CDR3 sequence reads: CASSLAGQAIYGYTF. Written as DNA, the CDR3 is TGTGCCAGCAGCTTAGCGGGACAGGCAATCTATGGCTACACCTTC.

Only a few counts were recorded for this clone. The chain joins TRBV7-3 to TRBJ2-2, with TRBD2 matching over 10 bases. The CDR3 extends over 17 amino acids. CDR1 and CDR2 from the germline V gene are SGHTA and FQGTGA. The J segment lost 6 bases and the V segment lost 4 bases, leaving 11 bases of the junction unmatched. CDR3 region: CASSSTNLAGVAGELFF. CDR3 coding DNA: TGTGCCAGCAGCTCAACCAACCTAGCGGGAGTGGCCGGGGAGCTGTTTTTT.

The chain recombines TRBV6-6 with TRBJ2-7; 7 bases are shared with TRBD1. CDR1 and CDR2 from the germline V gene are MNHNY and SVGAGI (reference sequence). CDR3 length: 13 residues. V shed 6 bases and J 4 bases; nucleotides not matched to a gene: 6. The CDR3 nucleotides read TGTGCCAGCAGCCGAACGACAGGGTACGAGCAGTACTTC. This gives the protein CASSRTTGYEQYF.

As to this clone: Sequence at one end of the junction differs from germline and may be a read error. The chain employs TRBV2 and TRBJ2-3; 8 bases map to TRBD2. This CDR3 is built from 14 residues. CDR1 is SNHLY, CDR2 FYNNEI, per germline. CDR3 sequence (DNA): TGTGCCAGCAGTGAGAGCGGGAGCAAAGATACGCAGTATTTT. Encoded protein: CASSESGSKDTQYF.